This T cell receptor beta chain was sequenced in a study of blood T cell repertoires in COVID-19. Assay: immunoSEQ multiplex PCR; the TCRdb copy retains only in-frame clones and omits some. The sample lists about 240,000 clones; about 83% were seen once. J gave up 9 bases and V 4 bases, and 11 bases lay outside the gene matches. Per the germline V gene, CDR1 is MNHEY and CDR2 is SVGAGI. The CDR3 consists of 16 residues. The genes are TRBV6-5 and TRBJ1-6, with TRBD1 identical over 8 bases. The material sequenced was peripheral blood. The sequence was collected from a man aged 45-65 years with acute or convalescent COVID-19. Here the CDR3 DNA reads TGTGCCAGCAGTTCGCCAAGACAGGGGTCCTCTTCACCCCTCCACTTT. This encodes CASSSPRQGSSSPLHF.